This record concerns one TCR beta chain sequence. Its specific antigen is unknown. No qualities accompany the bases; no much larger clone lies one base away. The collaborating institutions used their own protocols to collect whole blood in K2EDTA tubes. Collaborator samples were shipped for TCRbeta analysis as frozen whole blood, isolated PBMCs, or DNA extracted from either sample type. These data belong to a study of blood T cell repertoires in COVID-19 (dated by TCRdb to the early 2020s). With respect to the entire study: Samples from collaborators originated in the United States, Italy and Spain and spanned both the acute and convalescent phases of COVID-19. The prospective study material was composed of cDNA or gDNA derived from T cells, B-cell-depleted T cells, or PBMCs. The dataset comprised deeply sampled blood TCRbeta repertoires from subjects exposed to, actively infected with, or recovered from COVID-19. The repertoires were released in a freely available public database intended as a resource for research on the immune response to SARS-CoV-2. The samples were drawn from the first 160 participants of the ongoing ImmuneRACE study and from about 1,200 subjects provided by 6 global collaborators. A de-identified subject ID, COVID-19 status, age in years and sex were almost always included in the sample metadata. HLA class I and class II types, where available, came from metadata supplied by the sample provider rather than from assay-based typing. Paper-wide results and their limitations: The quantity of clinical and demographic metadata differed by source and by participant and was supplied without curation.

TCRbeta CDR3 regions were amplified from genomic DNA by means of the immunoSEQ Assay, a bias-controlled multiplex PCR. Per the original workflow: The number of nucleated cells in each sample was estimated from the amplification of reference gene primers within the assay. To quantify the absolute abundance of each unique TCRbeta CDR3 rearrangement, sequence reads were collapsed and filtered. For each sample, productive Simpson clonality was calculated by taking the square root of Simpson's diversity index across productive rearrangements. TCRdb retrieved this table from immuneACCESS and kept in-frame rearrangements only. Not all clones are present; in checked studies, unresolved V genes account for under half, and no reason is known for the remainder. For V, J and clone size, that table is used; D and trimming come from the DNA. Across this sample there are tens of thousands of clones, with under 90% seen only once. Jointly, the top ten make up 9.5% to 15% of the sample.

This TCR derives from a human donor in a cohort sampled during active COVID-19. The source material was peripheral blood.

The base sequence is TGCGCCAGCATTCCGAGTCGGACTAGCGGCTCCTACGAGCAGTACTTC. Its protein product is CASIPSRTSGSYEQYF. The chain couples TRBV23-1 to TRBJ2-7; TRBD2 fits 10 bases in the junction. TRBV23-1 is identified as an open reading frame with a role that is uncertain. Germline trimming: 7 bases from V, 0 bases from J; junction bases outside gene matches: 9. Reading from cysteine to phenylalanine, the CDR3 counts 16 amino acids. Just CDR3 DNA is preserved here, 48 bases in frame from base 1.